This TCR beta chain came from a study of graft-versus-host responses after intestinal transplantation. Study information: Multivisceral, liver-intestinal, or isolated intestinal transplants were performed in recipients. Each recipient received anti-thymocyte globulin induction, then tacrolimus and steroids for 3 to 4 years. Study-level results: Early post-transplant HvG declines were associated with peak circulating GvH clone levels.

Libraries were prepared by immunoSEQ multiplex PCR; TCRdb keeps only in-frame clonotypes and omits some of them. The sample comprises tens of thousands of clones, 85% to 95% of which are singletons, and under 0.25% rests with the top ten. This clone was seen a few times. The antigen remains unidentified. Germline loops: CDR1 MNHEY, CDR2 SMNVEV (reference sequence). V was cut by 5 bases and J by 4 bases, with 11 bases left in between. The CDR3 totals 13 residues. Sequenced material: unstimulated CD8+ T cells sorted from spleen or lymph node cells, taken before transplant. The TCR sequence derives from a human donor who was the organ donor for an intestinal transplant. This chain connects TRBV27 to TRBJ1-2; perhaps TRBD1 as D (5 bases). The CDR3 sequence is CASSPQGTYGYTF. In nucleotides, the CDR3 is TGTGCCAGCAGTCCGCAGGGTACCTATGGCTACACCTTC.